Detailed here is one T cell receptor (beta chain). The method was immunoSEQ multiplex PCR; TCRdb's version includes in-frame clones alone and lacks a portion of them. The sample has more than 50,000 clones; 45% to 65% are singletons. This sample was taken from a study of cytotoxic CD8 clonotypes in ibrutinib-treated CLL. CDR3 length: 16 amino acids. The ends lost 6 bases at V and 2 bases at J; junction bases unmatched: 10. Germline CDR1 is LNHDA and CDR2 is SQIVND (reference sequence). V gene TRBV19 combines with J gene TRBJ2-3; TRBD2 aligns across 8 bases. Material: PBMCs, obtained after 12 months of ibrutinib treatment. The sequence came from a human donor with chronic lymphocytic leukemia. The CDR3 nucleotides are TGTGCCAGTAGCACCCAGCGGGAGAGGTCCACAGATACGCAGTATTTT. Amino acids: CASSTQRERSTDTQYF.